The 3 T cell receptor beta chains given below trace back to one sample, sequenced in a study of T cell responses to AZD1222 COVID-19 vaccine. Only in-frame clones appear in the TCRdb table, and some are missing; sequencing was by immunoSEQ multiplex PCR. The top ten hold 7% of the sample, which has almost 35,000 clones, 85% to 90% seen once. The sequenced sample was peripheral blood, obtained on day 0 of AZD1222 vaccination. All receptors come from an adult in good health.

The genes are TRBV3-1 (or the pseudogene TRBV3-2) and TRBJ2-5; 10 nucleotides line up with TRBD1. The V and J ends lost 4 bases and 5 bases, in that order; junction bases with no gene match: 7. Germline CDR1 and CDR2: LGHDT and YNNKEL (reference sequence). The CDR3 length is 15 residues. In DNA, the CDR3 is TGTGCCAGCAGCCCCGGGACAGGGGTAGGGGAGACCCAGTACTTC. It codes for CASSPGTGVGETQYF.

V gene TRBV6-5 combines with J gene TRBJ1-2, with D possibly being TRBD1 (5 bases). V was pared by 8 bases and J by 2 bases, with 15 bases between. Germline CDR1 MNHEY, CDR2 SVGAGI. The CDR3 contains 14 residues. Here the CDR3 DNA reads TGTGCCAGCGGACATACCGGGACGAACTATGGCTACACCTTC. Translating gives CASGHTGTNYGYTF.

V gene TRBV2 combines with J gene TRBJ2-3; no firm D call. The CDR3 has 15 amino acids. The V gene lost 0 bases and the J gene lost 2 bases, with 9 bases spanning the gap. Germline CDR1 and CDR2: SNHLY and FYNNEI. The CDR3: CASSEAWDSTDTQYF. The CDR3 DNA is TGTGCCAGCAGTGAAGCTTGGGATTCCACAGATACGCAGTATTTT.